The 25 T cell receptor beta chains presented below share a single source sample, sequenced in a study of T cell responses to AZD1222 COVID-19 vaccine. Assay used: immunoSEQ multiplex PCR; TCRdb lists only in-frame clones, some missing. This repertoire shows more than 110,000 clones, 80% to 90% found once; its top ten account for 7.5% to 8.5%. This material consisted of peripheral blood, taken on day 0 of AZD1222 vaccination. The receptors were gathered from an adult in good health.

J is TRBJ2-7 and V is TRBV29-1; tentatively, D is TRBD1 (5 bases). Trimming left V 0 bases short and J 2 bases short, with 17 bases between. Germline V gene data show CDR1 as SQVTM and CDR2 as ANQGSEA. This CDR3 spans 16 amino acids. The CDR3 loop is CSVEDRAGPNPYEQYF. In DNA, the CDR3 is TGCAGCGTTGAAGATAGGGCAGGGCCCAACCCCTACGAGCAGTACTTC.

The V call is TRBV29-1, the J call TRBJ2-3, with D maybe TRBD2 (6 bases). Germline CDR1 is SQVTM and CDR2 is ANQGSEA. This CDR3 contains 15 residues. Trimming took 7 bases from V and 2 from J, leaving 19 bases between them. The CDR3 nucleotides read TGCAGCGCCCTGAGTGGGGGGTCCTACACAGATACGCAGTATTTT. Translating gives CSALSGGSYTDTQYF.

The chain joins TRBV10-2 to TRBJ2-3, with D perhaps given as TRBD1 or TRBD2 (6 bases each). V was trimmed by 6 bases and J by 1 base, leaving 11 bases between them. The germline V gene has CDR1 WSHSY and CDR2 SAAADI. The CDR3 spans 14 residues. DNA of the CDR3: TGCGCCAGCAGAAACGGGGGCCGCACAGATACGCAGTATTTT. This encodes CASRNGGRTDTQYF.

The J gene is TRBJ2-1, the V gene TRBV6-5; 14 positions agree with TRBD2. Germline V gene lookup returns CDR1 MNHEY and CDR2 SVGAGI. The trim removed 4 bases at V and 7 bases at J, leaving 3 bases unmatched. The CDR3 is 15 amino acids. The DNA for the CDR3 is TGTGCCAGCAGTTGGGGACTAGCGGGAGCGAATGAGCAGTTCTTC. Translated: CASSWGLAGANEQFF.

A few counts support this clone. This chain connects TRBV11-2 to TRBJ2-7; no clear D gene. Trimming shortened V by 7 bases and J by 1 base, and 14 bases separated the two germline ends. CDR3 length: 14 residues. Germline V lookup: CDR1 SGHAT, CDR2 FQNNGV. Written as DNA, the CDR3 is TGTGCCAGCAACCCGGGTCAGTGGTCCTACGAGCAGTACTTC. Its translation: CASNPGQWSYEQYF.

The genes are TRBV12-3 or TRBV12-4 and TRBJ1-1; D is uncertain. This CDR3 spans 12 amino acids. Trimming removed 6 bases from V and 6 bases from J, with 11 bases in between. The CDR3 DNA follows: TGTGCCAGCAGCCCCGGGATTCCTGAAGCTTTCTTT. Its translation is CASSPGIPEAFF.

The CDR3 loop reads CASSSILAASTDTQYF. Here the CDR3 DNA reads TGCGCCAGCAGTAGCATCCTAGCGGCTAGCACAGATACGCAGTATTTT. The rearrangement joins TRBV10-1 to TRBJ2-3, with 7 bases fitting TRBD2. Germline lookup yields CDR1 WNHNN and CDR2 SYGVQD (reference sequence). V dropped 5 bases and J dropped 0; count of bases not matched to a gene: 8. The CDR3 spans 16 residues.

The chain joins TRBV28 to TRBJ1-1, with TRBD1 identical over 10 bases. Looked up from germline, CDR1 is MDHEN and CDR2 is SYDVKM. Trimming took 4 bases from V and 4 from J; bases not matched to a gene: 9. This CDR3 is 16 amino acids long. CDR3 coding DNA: TGTGCCAGCAGTTCCTTGACAGGGGGCTCGGCCACTGAAGCTTTCTTT. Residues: CASSSLTGGSATEAFF.

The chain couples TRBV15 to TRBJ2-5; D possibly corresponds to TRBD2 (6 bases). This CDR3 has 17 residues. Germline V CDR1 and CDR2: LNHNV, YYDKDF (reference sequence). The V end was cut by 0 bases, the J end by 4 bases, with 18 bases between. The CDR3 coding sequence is TGTGCCACCAGCAGAGACGCGGGATCTCCGGGCGGAGAGACCCAGTACTTC. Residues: CATSRDAGSPGGETQYF. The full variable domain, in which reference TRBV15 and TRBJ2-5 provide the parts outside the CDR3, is DAMVIQNPRYQVTQFGKPVTLSCSQTLNHNVMYWYQQKSSQAPKLLFHYYDKDFNNEADTPDNFQSRRPNTSFCFLDIRSPGLGDTAMYLCATSRDAGSPGGETQYFGPGTRLLVL.

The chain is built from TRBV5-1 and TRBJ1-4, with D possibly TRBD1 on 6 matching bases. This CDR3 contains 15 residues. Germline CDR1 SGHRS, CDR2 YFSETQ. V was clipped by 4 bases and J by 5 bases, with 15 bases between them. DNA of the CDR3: TGCGCCAGCAGCCAACGGACAGTTGAGAATGAAAAACTGTTTTTT. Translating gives CASSQRTVENEKLFF.

The CDR3 is CAGGLADYNEQFF. CDR3 bases: TGTGCCGGTGGACTAGCGGACTACAATGAGCAGTTCTTC. The chain links TRBV7-9 to TRBJ2-1, with 10 bases lining up with TRBD2. The germline CDR1 and CDR2 sequences are SEHNR and FQNEAQ (reference sequence). The CDR3 covers 13 residues. V dropped 11 bases and J dropped 3; count of bases not matched to a gene: 4.

The DNA for the CDR3 is TGTGCCAGTAGTATACTGGCCCGAATATTGAGTGGCTACACCTTC. This translates into CASSILARILSGYTF. The genes are TRBV19 and TRBJ1-2; unclear D gene. Germline assignment: CDR1 LNHDA and CDR2 SQIVND (reference sequence). Deletions cut 2 bases from V and 7 bases from J, with 17 bases between. The CDR3 consists of 15 residues.

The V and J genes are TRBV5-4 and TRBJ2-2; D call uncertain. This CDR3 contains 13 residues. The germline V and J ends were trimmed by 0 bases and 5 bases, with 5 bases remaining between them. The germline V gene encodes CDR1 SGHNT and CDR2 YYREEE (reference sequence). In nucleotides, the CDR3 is TGTGCCAGCAGCTTGGACGGGACCGGGGAGCTGTTTTTT. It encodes CASSLDGTGELFF.

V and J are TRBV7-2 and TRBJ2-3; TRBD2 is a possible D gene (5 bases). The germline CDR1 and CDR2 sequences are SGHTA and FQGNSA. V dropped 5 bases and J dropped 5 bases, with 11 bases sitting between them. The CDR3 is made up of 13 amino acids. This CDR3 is CASSHGVGDTQYF. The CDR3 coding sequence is TGTGCCAGCAGCCACGGGGTGGGAGATACGCAGTATTTT.

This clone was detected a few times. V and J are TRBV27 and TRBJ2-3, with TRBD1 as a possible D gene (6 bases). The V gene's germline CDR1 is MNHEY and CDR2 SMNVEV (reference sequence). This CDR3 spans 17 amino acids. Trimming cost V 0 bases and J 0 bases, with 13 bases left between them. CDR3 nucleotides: TGTGCCAGCAGTTTATCGAGGGACATTCTCAGCACAGATACGCAGTATTTT. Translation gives CASSLSRDILSTDTQYF.

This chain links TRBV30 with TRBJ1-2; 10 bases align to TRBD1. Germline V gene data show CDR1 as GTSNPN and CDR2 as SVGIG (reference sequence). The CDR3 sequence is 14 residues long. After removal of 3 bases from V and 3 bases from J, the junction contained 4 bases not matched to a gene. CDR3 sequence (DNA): TGTGCCTGGAGGACAGGGGGCAGCGACTATGGCTACACCTTC. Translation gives CAWRTGGSDYGYTF. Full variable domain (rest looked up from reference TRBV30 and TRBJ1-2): SQTIHQWPATLVQPVGSPLSLECTVEGTSNPNLYWYRQAAGRGLQLLFYSVGIGQISSEVPQNLSASRPQDRQFILSSKKLLLSDSGFYLCAWRTGGSDYGYTFGSGTRLTVV.

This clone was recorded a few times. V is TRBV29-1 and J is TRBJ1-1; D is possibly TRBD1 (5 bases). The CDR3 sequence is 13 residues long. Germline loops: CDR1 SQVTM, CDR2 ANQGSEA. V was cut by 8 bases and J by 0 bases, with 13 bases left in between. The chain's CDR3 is CSIRDGLNTEAFF. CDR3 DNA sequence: TGCAGCATTAGGGACGGCTTGAACACTGAAGCTTTCTTT.

The CDR3 sequence: CAIAEVSYNSPLHF. The CDR3 nucleotides are TGTGCCATAGCGGAAGTCTCTTATAATTCACCCCTCCACTTT. The chain has TRBV30 and TRBJ1-6; D is unresolved. The V gene's germline CDR1 is GTSNPN and CDR2 SVGIG (reference sequence). Deletions cut 8 bases from V and 4 bases from J, with 15 bases between. The length of the CDR3 is 14 residues.

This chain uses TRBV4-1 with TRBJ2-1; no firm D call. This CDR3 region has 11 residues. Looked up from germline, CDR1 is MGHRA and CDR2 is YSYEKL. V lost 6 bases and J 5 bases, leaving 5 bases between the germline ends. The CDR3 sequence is CASRVNNEQFF. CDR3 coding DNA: TGCGCCAGCAGAGTGAACAATGAGCAGTTCTTC.

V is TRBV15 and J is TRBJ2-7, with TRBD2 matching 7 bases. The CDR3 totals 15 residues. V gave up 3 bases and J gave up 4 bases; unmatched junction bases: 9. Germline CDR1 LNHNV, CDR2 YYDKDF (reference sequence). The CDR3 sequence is CATSSGDYSSYEQYF. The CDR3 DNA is TGTGCCACCAGCAGTGGGGACTATTCAAGTTACGAGCAGTACTTC.

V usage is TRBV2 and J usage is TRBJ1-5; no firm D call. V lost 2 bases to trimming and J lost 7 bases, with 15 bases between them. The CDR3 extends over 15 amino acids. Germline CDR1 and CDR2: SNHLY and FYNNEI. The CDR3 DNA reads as TGTGCCAGCAGTGAATTTGATGAGGGTACGCAGCCCCAGCATTTT. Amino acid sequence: CASSEFDEGTQPQHF.

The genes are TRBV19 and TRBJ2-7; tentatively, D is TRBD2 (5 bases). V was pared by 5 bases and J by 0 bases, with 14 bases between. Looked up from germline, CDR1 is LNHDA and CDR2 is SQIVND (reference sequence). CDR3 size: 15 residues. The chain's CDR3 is CASSGLADSSYEQYF. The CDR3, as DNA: TGTGCCAGTAGTGGGCTAGCCGATAGCTCCTACGAGCAGTACTTC.

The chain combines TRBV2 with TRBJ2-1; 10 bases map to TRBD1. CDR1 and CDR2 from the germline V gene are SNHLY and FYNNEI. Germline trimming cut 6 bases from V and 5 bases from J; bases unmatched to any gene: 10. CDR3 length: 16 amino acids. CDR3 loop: CASSQTPGTGDNEQFF. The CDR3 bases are TGTGCCAGCAGCCAAACCCCCGGGACAGGGGACAATGAGCAGTTCTTC.

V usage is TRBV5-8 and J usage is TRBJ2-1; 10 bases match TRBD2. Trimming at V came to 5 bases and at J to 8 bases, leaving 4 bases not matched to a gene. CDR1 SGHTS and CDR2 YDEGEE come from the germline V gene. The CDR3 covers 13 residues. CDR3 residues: CASRASGSDEQFF. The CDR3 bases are TGTGCCAGCAGAGCTAGCGGGAGTGATGAGCAGTTCTTC. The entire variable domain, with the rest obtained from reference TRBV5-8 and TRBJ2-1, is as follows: EAGVTQSPTHLIKTRGQQATLRCSPISGHTSVYWYQQALGLGLQFLLWYDEGEERNRGNFPPRFSGRQFPNYSSELNVNALELEDSALYLCASRASGSDEQFFGPGTRLTVL.

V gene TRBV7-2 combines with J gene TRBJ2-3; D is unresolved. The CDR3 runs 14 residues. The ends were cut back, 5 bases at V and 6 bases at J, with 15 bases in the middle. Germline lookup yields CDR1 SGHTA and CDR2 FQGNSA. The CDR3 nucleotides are TGTGCCAGCAGCGATTCTCTATCGCGGGATACGCAGTATTTT. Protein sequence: CASSDSLSRDTQYF.